This entry lists 20 T cell receptor beta chains sequenced from one sample in a study of T cells in Graves' hyperthyroidism and ophthalmopathy. RNA transcripts yielded amplified TCR beta CDR3 regions. The HTBI primer set was used in a first-round RT-PCR of the TCR CDR3. TCRdb passed the multiplex PCR reads through MiXCR, listing each CDR3 protein once. In the table there are about 250,000 distinct CDR3 sequences, roughly 22% of which are singletons. The specimen was blood. The receptors here all came from a woman aged 40 to 49 with Graves' ophthalmopathy.

This clonotype was seen many times. This sequence joins TRBV29-1 and TRBJ2-2; D is perhaps TRBD1 or TRBD2 (6 bases each). The CDR3 totals 13 residues. Trimming pared 7 bases from V and 6 bases from J, leaving 15 bases between. Looked up from germline, CDR1 is SQVTM and CDR2 is ANQGSEA. In nucleotides, the CDR3 is TGCAGCGCCAGACTAGAGGGGGCCGGGGAGCTGTTTTTT. It is translated as CSARLEGAGELFF.

In the case of this clonotype: One end of the junction is discordant with germline, which a read error may explain. The gene calls are TRBV19 and TRBJ1-5; no clear D gene. Germline V gene lookup returns CDR1 LNHDA and CDR2 SQIVND (reference sequence). The CDR3 spans 16 residues. The CDR3 sequence is CASTPKPVYSNQPQRF. CDR3 coding DNA: TGTGCCAGCACCCCTAAACCGGTATATAGCAATCAGCCCCAGCGTTTT.

This clonotype appeared many times. The chain couples TRBV30 to TRBJ2-2, with D uncertain. V lost 4 bases and J lost 5, with 11 bases in between. Per germline, CDR1 GTSNPN and CDR2 SVGIG (reference sequence). This CDR3 is 13 amino acids long. CDR3 in DNA: TGTGCCTGGACCGCTAGGAGAACCGGGGAGCTGTTTTTT. It specifies CAWTARRTGELFF.

In regard to this clonotype: Given a much more abundant clone one base away, this may be a read error. CDR3 DNA: TGTGCCAGCAGCTTAGTTACAGGGACCGAGCAGTACTTC. This codes for CASSLVTGTEQYF. The chain links TRBV11-2 to TRBJ2-7, with D tentatively TRBD1 (6 bases). Germline assignment: CDR1 SGHAT and CDR2 FQNNGV. This CDR3 is built from 13 residues. V lost 1 base and J 6 bases, leaving 10 bases between the germline ends.

There are many counts of this clonotype. The chain links TRBV25-1 to TRBJ1-1, with a possible D match to TRBD1 (5 bases). V lost 9 bases, J lost 7 bases, and 12 bases lay in between. The CDR3 runs to 11 residues. Germline-derived CDR1 and CDR2 are MGHDK and SYGVNS. CDR3 sequence: CASRRGDEAFF. CDR3 DNA: TGTGCCAGTCGAAGGGGTGATGAAGCTTTCTTT.

The table lists this clonotype with many counts. This sequence joins TRBV4-2 and TRBJ2-7; tentatively, D is TRBD2 (5 bases). This CDR3 is 17 amino acids long. The V end lost 0 bases, the J end lost 0 bases, and 15 bases lay between the germline ends. Germline V lookup: CDR1 LGHNA, CDR2 YNFKEQ. This chain's CDR3 is CASSQDLLFGSSYEQYF. CDR3 sequence (DNA): TGTGCCAGCAGCCAAGATCTTCTGTTTGGGAGCTCCTACGAGCAGTACTTC.

At least ten counts were recorded for this clonotype. V is TRBV13 and J is TRBJ2-7, with no clear D. The ends were cut back, 0 bases at V and 6 bases at J, with 9 bases in the middle. Germline V CDR1 and CDR2: PRHDT, FYEKMQ (reference sequence). This CDR3 is 13 amino acids long. Here the CDR3 reads CASSLGPYAEQYF. As DNA, the CDR3 is TGTGCCAGCAGCTTAGGACCTTACGCCGAGCAGTACTTC.

The table lists this clonotype with many counts. The chain uses TRBV28 and TRBJ2-5; D is uncertain. With 0 bases removed from V and 5 bases from J, the gap between germline ends came to 16 bases. The CDR3 sequence is 16 residues long. Germline CDR1 and CDR2: MDHEN and SYDVKM. CDR3 sequence reads: CASSLWFSASGETQYF. CDR3 sequence (DNA): TGTGCCAGCAGTTTATGGTTTTCGGCCAGTGGGGAGACCCAGTACTTC. Together with reference TRBV28 and TRBJ2-5, the CDR3 gives the full variable domain: DVKVTQSSRYLVKRTGEKVFLECVQDMDHENMFWYRQDPGLGLRLIYFSYDVKMKEKGDIPEGYSVSREKKERFSLILESASTNQTSMYLCASSLWFSASGETQYFGPGTRLLVL.

This clonotype appeared a few times. The chain has TRBV6-2 or TRBV6-3 and TRBJ2-7, with TRBD2 as a possible D gene (6 bases). CDR3 length: 15 amino acids. V lost 0 bases and J 2 bases, leaving 11 bases between the germline ends. CDR1 MNHEY and CDR2 SVGEGT come from the germline V gene. CDR3 sequence (DNA): TGTGCCAGCAGTTACTCAATAGCGGATACCTACGAGCAGTACTTC. This encodes CASSYSIADTYEQYF.

This clonotype was recorded at least ten times. This may arise from a read error, as a much more abundant clone is one base away. This chain links TRBV4-1 with TRBJ2-7; D remains unclear. V lost 0 bases and J 3 bases, leaving 15 bases between the germline ends. CDR1 MGHRA and CDR2 YSYEKL come from the germline V gene. The CDR3 covers 16 residues. CDR3 protein: CASSQDPPDRGYEQYF. The CDR3 coding sequence is TGCGCCAGCAGCCAAGATCCCCCGGACCGCGGCTACGAGCAGTACTTC.

This clonotype was counted many times. The chain carries TRBV20-1 and TRBJ1-1, with a weak D call TRBD1 (6 bases). In germline, CDR1 is DFQATT, CDR2 SNEGSKA (reference sequence). Trimming removed 1 base at V and 3 bases at J, with 9 bases between. This CDR3 is 13 amino acids long. The CDR3 reads CSARARGHTEAFF. As DNA, the CDR3 is TGCAGTGCTAGAGCCCGGGGGCACACTGAAGCTTTCTTT.

This clonotype was seen ten or more times. The CDR3 spells CASSPSPYGYTF. CDR3 nucleotide sequence: TGTGCCAGCTCACCATCTCCCTATGGCTACACCTTC. The chain recombines TRBV18 with TRBJ1-2; D remains ambiguous. The CDR3 length is 12 residues. CDR1 and CDR2 from the germline V gene are KGHSH and LQKENI. Trimming stripped 2 bases from V and 4 bases from J, with 5 bases between.

There are many counts of this clonotype. Possible read error: a much larger clone is one base away. The chain combines TRBV6-5 with TRBJ1-5, with D perhaps TRBD1 (5 bases). The CDR3 has 14 amino acids. V was pared by 4 bases and J by 4 bases, with 11 bases between. Germline values: CDR1 MNHEY, CDR2 SVGAGI. The CDR3 region is CASSSRDLNQPQHF. The CDR3 DNA sequence: TGTGCCAGCAGTTCCCGGGACCTTAATCAGCCCCAGCATTTT.

The genes are TRBV28 and TRBJ2-7, with 11 bases fitting TRBD2. This CDR3 contains 15 residues. Germline trimming cut 5 bases from V and 3 bases from J; bases unmatched to any gene: 6. Germline values: CDR1 MDHEN, CDR2 SYDVKM. The CDR3 protein is CASSSTSGGFYEQYF. The CDR3, as DNA: TGTGCCAGCAGTAGTACTAGCGGGGGATTCTACGAGCAGTACTTC.

This clonotype was picked up many times. This rearrangement joins TRBV11-2 to TRBJ2-7; D may be TRBD1 or TRBD2 (5 bases each). Trimming took 3 bases from V and 5 from J, leaving 11 bases between them. This CDR3 contains 13 residues. Germline loops: CDR1 SGHAT, CDR2 FQNNGV. DNA of the CDR3: TGTGCCAGCAGCTTTTCCCGGGGCCACGAGCAGTACTTC. Protein sequence: CASSFSRGHEQYF.

Note on this clonotype: A read error may be the cause here, since a much bigger clone is one base away. The genes are TRBV7-8 and TRBJ2-7; D remains ambiguous. V dropped 5 bases and J dropped 3 bases, with 11 bases sitting between them. CDR3 size: 13 residues. Germline lookup yields CDR1 SGHVS and CDR2 FQNEAQ. Here the CDR3 reads CASSPRARYEQYF. In nucleotides, the CDR3 is TGTGCCAGCAGCCCCCGGGCCCGCTACGAGCAGTACTTC.

This clonotype was picked up one time. The DNA of the CDR3 is TGCACCCTTCCCGGGGAGGGAGATTCACCCCTCCACTTT. This codes for CTLPGEGDSPLHF. The chain is built from TRBV29-1 and TRBJ1-6; D is unclear. Germline V gene lookup returns CDR1 SQVTM and CDR2 ANQGSEA. The CDR3 has 13 amino acids. Complete variable domain (other parts from reference TRBV29-1 and TRBJ1-6): SAVISQKPSRDICQRGTSLTIQCQVDSQVTMMFWYRQQPGQSLTLIATANQGSEATYESGFVIDKFPISRPNLTFSTLTVSNMSPEDSSIYLCTLPGEGDSPLHFGNGTRLTVT.

This clonotype has a count of ten or more. The genes are TRBV6-2 or TRBV6-3 and TRBJ2-7; tentative D call: TRBD2 (6 bases). The CDR3 has 16 residues. Trimming removed 6 bases at V and 5 bases at J, with 23 bases between. Germline CDR1 MNHEY, CDR2 SVGEGT. The CDR3 is CASSQLPAGGYHEQYF. DNA of the CDR3: TGTGCCAGCAGCCAGCTCCCAGCCGGAGGGTACCACGAGCAGTACTTC.

The chain is built from TRBV6-1 and TRBJ1-2; D possibly corresponds to TRBD1 (6 bases). The CDR3 spans 15 residues. V lost 6 bases to trimming and J lost 1 base, with 15 bases between them. Germline V gene lookup returns CDR1 MNHNS and CDR2 SASEGT. The CDR3 DNA sequence: TGTGCCAGCAGGGGAACAGGGCCCAATAACTATGGCTACACCTTC. Encoded protein: CASRGTGPNNYGYTF.

In this sample, this clonotype turned up a few times. V usage is TRBV4-1 and J usage is TRBJ2-6; D not resolved. The germline V and J ends were trimmed by 1 base and 1 base, with 5 bases remaining between them. Germline CDR1 and CDR2: MGHRA and YSYEKL. The CDR3 loop spans 15 amino acids. CDR3 bases: TGCGCCAGCAGCCAAGTGACTTCTGGGGCCAACGTCCTGACTTTC. This translates into CASSQVTSGANVLTF.